The T cell receptor beta chain described here comes from a study of shared clonotypes between healthy human individuals. The CDR3 spans 14 residues. CDR1 is SGHRS and CDR2 is YFSETQ in the germline V gene. V dropped 4 bases and J dropped 8; count of bases not matched to a gene: 9. An even split of each subset's genomic DNA across several immunoSEQ plates was performed. Some clones are missing from TCRdb's copy, which holds only in-frame ones; the method was immunoSEQ multiplex PCR. The sample holds some 2.1 million clones, 90% to 95% seen once. As for this clone: Its cognate antigen is unknown.

Findings of the study overall: Naive subsets usually exceeded memory subsets in estimated richness.

The receptor comes from a man aged 18 to 29 in good health. The rearrangement joins TRBV5-1 to TRBJ2-1; 7 bases map to TRBD1. The specimen was naive CD4+ T cells sorted from blood. Stated subset: CD45RA+ positively selected. The CDR3 protein is CASSPRQGTDEQFF. CDR3 DNA sequence: TGCGCCAGCAGCCCGAGACAGGGTACGGATGAGCAGTTCTTC.